A single sample is the source of the 30 T cell receptor beta chains below, sequenced in a study of T cell responses to AZD1222 COVID-19 vaccine. Generated by immunoSEQ multiplex PCR, the TCRdb table keeps only in-frame clones and is missing some. The sample includes fewer than 95,000 clones, 91% of them seen just once. Material: peripheral blood, obtained 28 days after the second AZD1222 dose. Receptors originate from an adult who received the AZD1222 COVID-19 vaccine.

CDR3 region: CASSLRRGGYGYTF. The CDR3, as DNA: TGTGCCAGCAGCTTACGTCGAGGAGGCTATGGCTACACCTTC. The V gene is TRBV13, the J gene TRBJ1-2; D uncertain. The CDR3 is 14 residues long. Germline V gene data show CDR1 as PRHDT and CDR2 as FYEKMQ (reference sequence). V was trimmed by 2 bases and J by 4 bases, leaving 11 bases between them.

The chain employs TRBV7-3 and TRBJ2-4; unclear D gene. The CDR3 spans 15 residues. Deletions cut 3 bases from V and 0 bases from J, with 9 bases between. Germline CDR1 SGHTA, CDR2 FQGTGA. In nucleotides, the CDR3 is TGTGCCAGCAGCTTCCTCAGAAGAGCCAAAAACATTCAGTACTTC. Translated: CASSFLRRAKNIQYF.

This clone appeared a single time. The chain uses TRBV4-1 and TRBJ2-1; TRBD2 aligns across 9 bases. The V gene's germline CDR1 is MGHRA and CDR2 YSYEKL. J lost 0 bases, V lost 1 base, and 4 bases had no gene match. The CDR3 extends over 17 amino acids. As DNA, the CDR3 is TGCGCCAGCAGCCAAGGGGCGGGAGGGAGCTCCTACAATGAGCAGTTCTTC. The encoded protein is CASSQGAGGSSYNEQFF.

The rearrangement uses TRBV7-3 and TRBJ2-1; 8 bases fit TRBD2. The CDR3 extends over 14 amino acids. CDR1 SGHTA and CDR2 FQGTGA come from the germline V gene. V shed 3 bases and J 10 bases; nucleotides not matched to a gene: 8. CDR3 bases: TGTGCCAGCAGCTTCGGTAGCGGGACTGTCGAGCAGTTCTTC. The encoded protein is CASSFGSGTVEQFF.

The rearrangement links TRBV7-2 to TRBJ1-5; 10 bases are a match to TRBD1. The CDR3 is 14 amino acids. Germline CDR1 and CDR2: SGHTA and FQGNSA. Unmatched junction bases numbered 1, after V lost 4 bases and J lost 4 bases. The CDR3 DNA reads TGTGCCAGCAGCTCGGGACAGGGGAATCAGCCCCAGCATTTT. Encoded protein: CASSSGQGNQPQHF.

The CDR3 here is CASNEHLMNTEAFF. CDR3 DNA sequence: TGTGCCAGCAACGAACACCTAATGAACACTGAAGCTTTCTTT. This chain joins TRBV21-1 and TRBJ1-1. TRBV21-1 is a pseudogene segment. The CDR3 is made up of 14 amino acids.

V and J are TRBV13 and TRBJ2-5; the D gene could be TRBD1 or TRBD2 (5 bases each). The CDR3 consists of 14 residues. The ends were cut back, 5 bases at V and 2 bases at J, with 12 bases in the middle. CDR1 and CDR2 (germline): PRHDT, FYEKMQ (reference sequence). The CDR3: CASSPWGRQETQYF. Written as DNA, the CDR3 is TGTGCCAGCAGCCCTTGGGGACGTCAAGAGACCCAGTACTTC.

J is TRBJ2-5 and V is TRBV19, with no clear D. Trimming took 5 bases from V and 4 from J, leaving 11 bases between them. This CDR3 region has 13 residues. The germline CDR1 and CDR2 sequences are LNHDA and SQIVND (reference sequence). The CDR3 region has the DNA TGTGCCAGTAGTCCAGCTTGGGGAGAGACCCAGTACTTC. It specifies CASSPAWGETQYF.

This chain uses TRBV21-1 with TRBJ2-3. TRBV21-1 represents a pseudogene. The CDR3 contains 12 residues. The CDR3 coding sequence is TGTGCCAGCAGCATAAGGACAGATACGCAGTATTTT. The encoded protein is CASSIRTDTQYF.

V and J are TRBV27 and TRBJ2-7; the match to TRBD1 covers 10 bases. Germline assignment: CDR1 MNHEY and CDR2 SMNVEV (reference sequence). J gave up 4 bases and V 9 bases, and 9 bases lay outside the gene matches. This CDR3 contains 14 residues. CDR3 coding DNA: TGTGCCAGTTGCCGGACAGGGGGTATGTACGAGCAGTACTTC. Its protein is CASCRTGGMYEQYF.

The gene calls are TRBV6-1 and TRBJ2-7; D is unclear. This CDR3 has 14 residues. Germline CDR1 is MNHNS and CDR2 is SASEGT. V gave up 1 base and J gave up 4 bases, with 11 bases separating them. The CDR3 protein is CASSEGVGYYEQYF. The DNA for the CDR3 is TGTGCCAGCAGTGAAGGTGTGGGCTATTACGAGCAGTACTTC.

The rearrangement links TRBV6-5 to TRBJ2-3, with TRBD1 matching 8 bases. CDR3 length: 14 amino acids. CDR1 is MNHEY and CDR2 is SVGAGI in the germline V gene. J was trimmed by 4 bases and V by 6 bases; bases with no gene match: 6. This CDR3 is CASSPTGAADTQYF. CDR3 DNA: TGTGCCAGCAGCCCGACAGGGGCCGCAGATACGCAGTATTTT.

The chain links TRBV19 to TRBJ1-1; no definite D call. CDR1 LNHDA and CDR2 SQIVND come from the germline V gene (reference sequence). V shed 5 bases and J shed 5 bases, with 21 bases lying between them. The CDR3 has 16 residues. The CDR3 loop is CASSPPLGRGITEAFF. The CDR3 region has the DNA TGTGCCAGTAGTCCCCCACTAGGGCGAGGAATTACTGAAGCTTTCTTT. Variable domain in full (rest from reference TRBV19 and TRBJ1-1): DGGITQSPKYLFRKEGQNVTLSCEQNLNHDAMYWYRQDPGQGLRLIYYSQIVNDFQKGDIAEGYSVSREKKESFPLTVTSAQKNPTAFYLCASSPPLGRGITEAFFGQGTRLTVV.

The rearrangement links TRBV7-3 to TRBJ2-7, with TRBD2 identical over 9 bases. Germline-derived CDR1 and CDR2 are SGHTA and FQGTGA. The CDR3 is 15 amino acids. The ends lost 3 bases at V and 0 bases at J; junction bases unmatched: 3. The CDR3 region is CASSLAGGPSYEQYF. The CDR3 DNA reads TGTGCCAGCAGCTTGGCGGGAGGGCCCTCCTACGAGCAGTACTTC.

V usage is TRBV5-6 and J usage is TRBJ1-1; a weak D match, TRBD1 (6 bases). CDR1 is SGHDT and CDR2 is YYEEEE in the germline V gene. The V and J ends lost 0 bases and 6 bases respectively, with 18 bases between them. The CDR3 length is 16 residues. The DNA of the CDR3 is TGTGCCAGCAGCTTGGCCAGGGCGGGGGCGGTTTCTGAAGCTTTCTTT. Its protein product is CASSLARAGAVSEAFF.

The V call is TRBV30, the J call TRBJ1-1; 11 bases are shared with TRBD1. CDR3 size: 15 residues. Trimming removed 3 bases from V and 0 bases from J; junction bases left unmatched: 3. Germline CDR1 and CDR2: GTSNPN and SVGIG (reference sequence). The CDR3: CAWSPGQGVNTEAFF. CDR3 coding DNA: TGTGCCTGGAGCCCGGGACAGGGGGTGAACACTGAAGCTTTCTTT.

In this sample, this clone turned up once. This chain uses TRBV6-2 or TRBV6-3 with TRBJ1-2; D is possibly TRBD1 (6 bases). CDR3 length equals 14 residues. Trimming stripped 5 bases from V and 5 bases from J, with 15 bases between. From germline, CDR1 is MNHEY and CDR2 SVGEGT. In DNA form, the CDR3 reads TGTGCCAGCAGTCCCCAACAGGGTCGATATGGCTACACCTTC. It encodes CASSPQQGRYGYTF.

This sequence joins TRBV14 and TRBJ1-2; a possible D gene is TRBD1 (5 bases). Germline V gene data show CDR1 as SGHDN and CDR2 as FVKESK. The CDR3 spans 13 residues. The V and J ends lost 4 bases and 7 bases respectively, with 13 bases between them. The CDR3 sequence: CASSLQGGSGYTF. CDR3 DNA: TGTGCCAGCAGCCTCCAGGGCGGGTCTGGCTACACCTTC.

The chain is built from TRBV27 and TRBJ2-7; a weak D match, TRBD2 (5 bases). Trimming removed 5 bases at V and 4 bases at J, with 15 bases between. The germline gives CDR1 MNHEY, CDR2 SMNVEV (reference sequence). The CDR3 has 14 residues. CDR3 nucleotide sequence: TGTGCCAGCAGTGTCTATGGGAGTTCTTACGAGCAGTACTTC. Its translation: CASSVYGSSYEQYF.

The CDR3 DNA is TGTGCCAGCAGCCGCCACCGGGACAGGGGAACGGGTGGGGCCAACGTCCTGACTTTC. Protein product: CASSRHRDRGTGGANVLTF. The V gene is TRBV3-1 (or the pseudogene TRBV3-2), the J gene TRBJ2-6; 10 bases line up with TRBD1. CDR1 and CDR2 (germline): LGHDT, YNNKEL (reference sequence). The CDR3 covers 19 residues. Germline trimming cut 4 bases from V and 3 bases from J; bases unmatched to any gene: 12.

The chain links TRBV28 to TRBJ1-2, with D perhaps TRBD1 (5 bases). Germline values: CDR1 MDHEN, CDR2 SYDVKM. Trimming left V 1 base short and J 8 bases short, with 11 bases between. The CDR3 is 13 amino acids. The CDR3 region has the DNA TGTGCCAGCAGTTTATCCCCTTACAGGGGCTACACCTTC. Its protein product is CASSLSPYRGYTF.

This clone was counted between two and nine times. The V call is TRBV7-6, the J call TRBJ2-5; D is possibly TRBD2 (6 bases). The germline V gene has CDR1 SGHVS and CDR2 FNYEAQ. V lost 4 bases and J 2 bases, leaving 11 bases between the germline ends. CDR3 length: 14 residues. For the CDR3, the DNA is TGTGCCAGCAGCTCCGGGACTCTACAAGAGACCCAGTACTTC. This codes for CASSSGTLQETQYF.

The chain uses TRBV7-3 and TRBJ2-6; 10 bases match TRBD1. Germline trimming cut 5 bases from V and 0 bases from J; bases unmatched to any gene: 4. The germline CDR1 and CDR2 sequences are SGHTA and FQGTGA. The CDR3 consists of 17 residues. Here the CDR3 DNA reads TGTGCCAGCAGCAAGACAGGGGGCAGCTCTGGGGCCAACGTCCTGACTTTC. Translating it yields CASSKTGGSSGANVLTF.

This rearrangement joins TRBV5-1 to TRBJ1-1; D not certain. The length of the CDR3 is 14 residues. The germline V and J ends were trimmed by 2 bases and 0 bases, with 8 bases remaining between them. Germline V gene data show CDR1 as SGHRS and CDR2 as YFSETQ. CDR3 region: CASSLRAMNTEAFF. CDR3 DNA: TGCGCCAGCAGCTTAAGGGCTATGAACACTGAAGCTTTCTTT.

The chain carries TRBV6-5 and TRBJ1-1, with D possibly matching TRBD1 (5 bases). The CDR3 covers 15 residues. Germline V gene data show CDR1 as MNHEY and CDR2 as SVGAGI. The germline V and J ends were trimmed by 2 bases and 2 bases, with 12 bases remaining between them. The CDR3 region has the DNA TGTGCCAGCAGTTACGTAGGGACGGCAAACACTGAAGCTTTCTTT. Its protein is CASSYVGTANTEAFF.

This clone has a single count. The V gene is TRBV5-8, the J gene TRBJ1-2; D is uncertain. CDR1 is SGHTS, CDR2 YDEGEE, per germline. This CDR3 spans 13 amino acids. V dropped 3 bases and J dropped 5 bases, with 11 bases sitting between them. The CDR3 bases are TGTGCCAGCAGCTCGGACTGGGATTATGGCTACACCTTC. Translation gives CASSSDWDYGYTF.

The rearrangement links TRBV29-1 to TRBJ2-1; TRBD2 matches 8 bases. V was clipped by 2 bases and J by 9 bases; unmatched bases: 9. The CDR3 has 14 amino acids. Germline CDR1 SQVTM, CDR2 ANQGSEA. For the CDR3, the DNA is TGCAGCGTTGAAAGGACTAGCCGATATAGTGAGCAGTTCTTC. It yields the protein CSVERTSRYSEQFF.

The V gene is TRBV5-1, the J gene TRBJ1-4; tentative D call: TRBD1 (6 bases). Germline V gene sequence: CDR1 SGHRS, CDR2 YFSETQ. V lost 5 bases, J lost 1 base, and 6 bases lay in between. This CDR3 is built from 13 residues. The CDR3, as DNA: TGCGCCAGCAGACAGGGAACTAATGAAAAACTGTTTTTT. This translates into CASRQGTNEKLFF.

This rearrangement joins TRBV6-5 to TRBJ2-1; TRBD2 matches at 12 bases. V lost 2 bases and J lost 10; bases outside the gene matches: 6. The CDR3 has 15 amino acids. CDR1 and CDR2 (germline): MNHEY, SVGAGI. The CDR3, as DNA: TGTGCCAGCAGTTACGCTAGCGGGAGGGTAGCGGAGCAGTTCTTC. It encodes CASSYASGRVAEQFF.

The chain employs TRBV5-1 and TRBJ1-3, with D possibly being TRBD1 (5 bases). The V gene's germline CDR1 is SGHRS and CDR2 YFSETQ. The V and J ends lost 4 bases and 1 base respectively, with 18 bases between them. CDR3 length equals 17 residues. DNA of the CDR3: TGCGCCAGCAGCACAGGATTAACCAGAATATCTGGAAACACCATATATTTT. Encoded protein: CASSTGLTRISGNTIYF.